This TCR beta chain was recorded in a study of blood T cells in healthy people across ages. Study in general: T cells yielded about one barcoded beta molecule per two cells through template switching.

The authors ran a second PCR of roughly 7 to 11 cycles using a sample-barcoded 5' primer and a J-beta primer mix. TCRdb recomputed calls from the 5' RACE reads with MiXCR, one row per CDR3 protein. The sample shows about 1.5 million distinct CDR3 sequences, 42% of them seen only once. CDR3 length equals 15 residues. From germline, CDR1 is LNHNV and CDR2 YYDKDF (reference sequence). V lost 5 bases and J 8 bases, leaving 18 bases between the germline ends. This rearrangement joins TRBV15 to TRBJ1-4, with D possibly matching TRBD1 (5 bases). The source material was blood. This sequence originates from a woman under 30 in good health. The CDR3 region is CATSRSDQGGEKLFF. The CDR3 DNA reads TGTGCCACCAGCCGGTCGGACCAGGGAGGGGAAAAACTGTTTTTT.